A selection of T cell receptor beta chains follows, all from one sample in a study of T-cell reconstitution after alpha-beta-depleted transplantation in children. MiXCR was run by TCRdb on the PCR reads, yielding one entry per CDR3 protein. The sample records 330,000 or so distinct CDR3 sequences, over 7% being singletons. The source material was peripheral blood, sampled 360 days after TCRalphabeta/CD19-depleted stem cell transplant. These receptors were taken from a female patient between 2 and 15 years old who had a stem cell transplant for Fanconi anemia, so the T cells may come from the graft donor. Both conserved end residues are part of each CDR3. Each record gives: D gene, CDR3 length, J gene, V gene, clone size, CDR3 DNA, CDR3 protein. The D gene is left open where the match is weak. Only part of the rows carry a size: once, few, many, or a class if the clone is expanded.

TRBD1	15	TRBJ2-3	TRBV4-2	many	TGTGCCAGCAGCCGGGTGGGACAGTACACAGATACGCAGTATTTT	CASSRVGQYTDTQYF
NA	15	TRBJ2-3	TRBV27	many	TGTGCCAGCAGTTTATTGCCCCCACACACAGATACGCAGTATTTT	CASSLLPPHTDTQYF
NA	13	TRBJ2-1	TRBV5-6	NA	TGTGCCAGCAGCTTCAGGTTAGGCAATGAGCAGTTCTTC	CASSFRLGNEQFF
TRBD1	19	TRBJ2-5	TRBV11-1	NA	TGTGCCAGCAGCTTAGAGACCCCGAAGGACAGGGGGCTCCAAGAGACCCAGTACTTC	CASSLETPKDRGLQETQYF
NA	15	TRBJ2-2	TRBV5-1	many	TGCGCCAGCAGCTCGACAGATGCGAACACCGGGGAGCTGTTTTTT	CASSSTDANTGELFF
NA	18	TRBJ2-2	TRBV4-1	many	TGCGCCAGCAGCCAAGAGCCAAAGACCCAGACGAACACCGGGGAGCTGTTTTTT	CASSQEPKTQTNTGELFF
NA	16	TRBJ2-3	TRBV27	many	TGTGCCAGCAGTTATGGCTCCAGCTCTAGCACAGATACGCAGTATTTT	CASSYGSSSSTDTQYF
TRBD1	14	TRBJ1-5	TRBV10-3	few	TGTGCCATCTCTCGGGACAGGGGCAATCAGCCCCAGCATTTT	CAISRDRGNQPQHF
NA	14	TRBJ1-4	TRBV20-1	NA	TGCAGTGCTAGAGAAGCCACAACTAATGAAAAACTGTTTTTT	CSAREATTNEKLFF
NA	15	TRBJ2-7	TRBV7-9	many	TGTGCCAGCAGCTTAGATAGGCCGGGCTCCTACGAGCAGTACTTC	CASSLDRPGSYEQYF
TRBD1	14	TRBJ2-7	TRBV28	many	TGTGCCAGCAGTGGACCGGGACAGGGGTACGAGCAGTACTTC	CASSGPGQGYEQYF
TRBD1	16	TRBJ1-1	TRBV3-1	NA	TGTGCCAGCAGCCAAGCGGGACAGGGTATGGACACTGAAGCTTTCTTT	CASSQAGQGMDTEAFF
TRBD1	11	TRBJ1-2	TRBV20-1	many	TGCAGTGCTGGGACAGGGGACGGCTACACCTTC	CSAGTGDGYTF
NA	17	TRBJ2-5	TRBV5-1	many	TGCGCCAGCAGCTTCGCAACTTCCCTAGGGGTAGCAGAGACCCAGTACTTC	CASSFATSLGVAETQYF
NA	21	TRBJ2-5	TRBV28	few	TGTGCCAGCAGTTTCCACAGGGAATCCCCCCCGGAGGGGATCCATCAAGAGACCCAGTACTTC	CASSFHRESPPEGIHQETQYF
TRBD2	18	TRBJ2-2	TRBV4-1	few	TGCGCCAGCAGCCAACCGGGACTAGCGGGAGGGCCGCACGGGGAGCTGTTTTTT	CASSQPGLAGGPHGELFF
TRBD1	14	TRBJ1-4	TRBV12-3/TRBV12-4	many	TGTGCCAGCAGGCAAACAGGGGTCGGCGAAAAACTGTTTTTT	CASRQTGVGEKLFF
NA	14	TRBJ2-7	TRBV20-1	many	TGCAGTGCAAGAACACTGCGGATCGTGTACGAGCAGTACTTC	CSARTLRIVYEQYF
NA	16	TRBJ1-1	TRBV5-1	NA	TGCGCCAGCAGCTTGATTATGGGGAGGGGGAATACTGAAGCTTTCTTT	CASSLIMGRGNTEAFF
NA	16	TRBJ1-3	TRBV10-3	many	TGTGCCATCAGCCCTTCCCAAACGTCTCCTGGAAACACCATATATTTT	CAISPSQTSPGNTIYF
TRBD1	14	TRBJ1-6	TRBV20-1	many	TGCAGTGCCCCCCGCACCACAGGGGGCCCACCCCTCCACTTT	CSAPRTTGGPPLHF
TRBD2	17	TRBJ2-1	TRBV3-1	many	TGTGCCAGCAGCCTATCCCCGGGACTAGCAGCCTACAATGAGCAGTTCTTC	CASSLSPGLAAYNEQFF
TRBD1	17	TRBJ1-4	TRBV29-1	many	TGCAGCGTTACCCTCGGACAGGGGATCTCAACTAATGAAAAACTGTTTTTT	CSVTLGQGISTNEKLFF
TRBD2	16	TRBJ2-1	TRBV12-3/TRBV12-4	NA	TGTGCCAGCAGACCCAAACTAGCGGGAGGGGACAATGAGCAGTTCTTC	CASRPKLAGGDNEQFF